The present entry profiles one TCR beta chain with its context. Its antigen is currently unknown. Gene names are the mouse ones. The missing CDR3 end, 4 residues past where the read stops, is filled in from the germline J gene. These data come from a study of CD8+ T cells in alopecia areata. TCR sequencing used cDNA made by reverse transcription of extracted RNA. TCRdb keeps only in-frame clones here, not all; method: immunoSEQ multiplex PCR. The table lists about 120,000 clones, with no singletons. Study conclusions and caveats: Alopecia totalis/universalis scalp especially showed more expanded CD8+ clones than normal scalp. Unlike in mice, where it was clearer, TCR sharing across patients was less clear, possibly HLA-related.

This CDR3 spans 16 amino acids. The germline gives CDR1 NNHDY, CDR2 SYVADS. Trimming cost V 1 base and J 1 base; bases outside gene matches: 3. The sample taken for sequencing was lesional skin. The chain combines TRBV13-3 with TRBJ2-5; the match to TRBD2 covers 10 bases. The TCR originated in a C3H/HeJ mouse with alopecia areata. This mouse strain has H2-k as its MHC haplotype. CDR3 DNA, as far as it was read: TGTGCCAGCAGTGATCGACTGGGGGGAGACCAAGAC. Its protein product is CASSDRLGGDQD. The entire CDR3 protein reads CASSDRLGGDQDTQYF.